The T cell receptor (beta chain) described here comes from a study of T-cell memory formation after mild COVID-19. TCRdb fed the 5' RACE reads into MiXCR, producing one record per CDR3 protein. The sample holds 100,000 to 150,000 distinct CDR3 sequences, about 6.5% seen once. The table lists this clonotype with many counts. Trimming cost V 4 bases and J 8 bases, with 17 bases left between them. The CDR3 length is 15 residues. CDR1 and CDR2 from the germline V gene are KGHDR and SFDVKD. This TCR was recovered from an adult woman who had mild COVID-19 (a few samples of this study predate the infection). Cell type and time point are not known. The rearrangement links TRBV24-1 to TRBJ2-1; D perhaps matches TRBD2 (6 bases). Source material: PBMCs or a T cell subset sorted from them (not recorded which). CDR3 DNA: TGTGCCACCAGTGACGCGGCAACTAGCACGGATGAGCAGTTCTTC. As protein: CATSDAATSTDEQFF.